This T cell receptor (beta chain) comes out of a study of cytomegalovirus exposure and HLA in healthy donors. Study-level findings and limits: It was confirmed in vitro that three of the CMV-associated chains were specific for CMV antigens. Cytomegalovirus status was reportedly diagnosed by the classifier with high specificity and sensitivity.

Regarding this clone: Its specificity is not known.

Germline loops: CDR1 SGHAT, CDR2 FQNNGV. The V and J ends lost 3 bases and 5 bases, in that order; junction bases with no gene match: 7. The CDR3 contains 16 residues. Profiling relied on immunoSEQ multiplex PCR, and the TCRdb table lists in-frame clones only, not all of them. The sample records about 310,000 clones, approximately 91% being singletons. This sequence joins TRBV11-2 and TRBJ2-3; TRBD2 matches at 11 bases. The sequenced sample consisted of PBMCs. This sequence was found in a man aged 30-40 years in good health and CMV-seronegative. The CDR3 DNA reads TGTGCCAGCAGCTTTCTACGTAGCGGGGGGGTAGATACGCAGTATTTT. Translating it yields CASSFLRSGGVDTQYF.